One and the same sample provided the 19 T cell receptor beta chains below, sequenced in a study of T cell repertoires in cytomegalovirus infection. These receptors have no identified antigens. MiXCR, applied by TCRdb to the reads, yields one record per CDR3 protein. The repertoire holds nearly 700,000 distinct CDR3 sequences, roughly 30% seen once, with around a sixth in the top ten. The starting material was cultured PBMCs, obtained from culture after CMV antigen stimulation. Receptors were obtained from a human donor in good health (CMV status not recorded). Some clones in this sample may be carry-over from other donors' samples.

V usage is TRBV27 and J usage is TRBJ1-3; D is perhaps TRBD1 (6 bases). The CDR3 is made up of 16 amino acids. Germline CDR1 is MNHEY and CDR2 is SMNVEV (reference sequence). The germline V and J ends were trimmed by 7 bases and 4 bases, with 20 bases remaining between them. This CDR3 reads CASKGTGTRPGNTIYF. CDR3 coding DNA: TGTGCCAGCAAGGGTACAGGGACTAGACCCGGAAACACCATATATTTT.

The sample holds many counts of this clonotype. The rearrangement uses TRBV7-2 and TRBJ2-5; the D call may be TRBD1 or TRBD2 (6 bases each). V was pared by 2 bases and J by 5 bases, with 9 bases between. The CDR3 has 13 amino acids. Germline values: CDR1 SGHTA, CDR2 FQGNSA. Written as DNA, the CDR3 is TGTGCCAGCAGCTTAAGGGGGGCGGAGACCCAGTACTTC. This encodes CASSLRGAETQYF.

The chain has TRBV18 and TRBJ2-1; a weak D match, TRBD2 (6 bases). Trimming left V 6 bases short and J 4 bases short, with 25 bases between. Germline V CDR1 and CDR2: KGHSH, LQKENI. The length of the CDR3 is 18 residues. Here the CDR3 DNA reads TGTGCCAGCTCGCAGCTACCAGGTAGCGGTTCACTATACAATGAGCAGTTCTTC. Residues: CASSQLPGSGSLYNEQFF.

This clonotype occurred a few times. J is TRBJ2-7 and V is TRBV29-1, with TRBD2 as a possible D gene (6 bases). Germline V gene data show CDR1 as SQVTM and CDR2 as ANQGSEA. CDR3 length: 12 residues. The V gene lost 4 bases and the J gene lost 1 base, with 8 bases spanning the gap. CDR3: CSVGGGSYEQYF. The CDR3, as DNA: TGCAGCGTTGGGGGAGGATCCTACGAGCAGTACTTC.

The rearrangement links TRBV11-2 to TRBJ2-5; 8 bases align to TRBD2. V shed 2 bases and J 4 bases; nucleotides not matched to a gene: 9. This CDR3 has 16 amino acids. Germline V lookup: CDR1 SGHAT, CDR2 FQNNGV. The CDR3 sequence is CASSLFAGGASETQYF. CDR3 coding DNA: TGTGCCAGCAGCTTATTCGCCGGGGGGGCCTCAGAGACCCAGTACTTC.

Details on this clonotype: One base away lies a much larger clone, so this may be a sequencing read error. This chain joins TRBV7-9 and TRBJ1-1, with 8 positions matching TRBD1. The V gene end was trimmed by 6 bases and the J gene end by 3 bases; junction bases not matched to a gene: 3. The germline gives CDR1 SEHNR, CDR2 FQNEAQ (reference sequence). The CDR3 sequence is 13 residues long. CDR3 DNA: TGTGCCAGCAGAGCGACAGGGGACACTGAAGCTTTCTTT. As protein: CASRATGDTEAFF.

This clonotype was seen only a few times. The chain employs TRBV7-2 and TRBJ2-3; D remains unclear. The germline V gene encodes CDR1 SGHTA and CDR2 FQGNSA. The CDR3 is 12 residues long. V was trimmed by 4 bases and J by 2 bases, leaving 4 bases between them. CDR3 region: CASSWFTDTQYF. For the CDR3, the DNA is TGTGCCAGCAGCTGGTTCACAGATACGCAGTATTTT. Full variable domain (remainder filled in from reference TRBV7-2 and TRBJ2-3): GAGVSQSPSNKVTEKGKDVELRCDPISGHTALYWYRQSLGQGLEFLIYFQGNSAPDKSGLPSDRFSAERTGGSVSTLTIQRTQQEDSAVYLCASSWFTDTQYFGPGTRLTVL.

The chain employs TRBV28 and TRBJ2-1, with 13 bases lining up with TRBD2. From germline, CDR1 is MDHEN and CDR2 SYDVKM. This CDR3 is built from 16 residues. The J segment lost 0 bases and the V segment lost 10 bases, leaving 6 bases of the junction unmatched. CDR3 sequence reads: CATGLAGAGSYNEQFF. CDR3 coding DNA: TGTGCCACCGGACTAGCGGGAGCCGGCTCCTACAATGAGCAGTTCTTC.

This clonotype has more than one count but fewer than ten. The rearrangement links TRBV28 to TRBJ2-7, with TRBD1 matching over 8 bases. CDR3 length: 17 residues. CDR1 and CDR2 (germline): MDHEN, SYDVKM. After removal of 5 bases from V and 1 base from J, the junction contained 13 bases not matched to a gene. The CDR3 is CASSTRQGPTRSYEQYF. The CDR3 nucleotides read TGTGCCAGCAGTACAAGACAGGGGCCGACTCGATCCTACGAGCAGTACTTC.

This chain joins TRBV12-3 or TRBV12-4 and TRBJ2-5, with D maybe TRBD2 (7 bases). The CDR3 loop spans 14 amino acids. V was clipped by 6 bases and J by 2 bases, with 13 bases between them. The DNA for the CDR3 is TGTGCCAGCAGCGGGGGGCAGGGGCAAGAGACCCAGTACTTC. Encoded protein: CASSGGQGQETQYF.

This clonotype was counted between two and nine times. This rearrangement joins TRBV12-3 or TRBV12-4 to TRBJ2-5; weak D call: TRBD2 (5 bases). The CDR3 has 15 residues. Trimming left V 6 bases short and J 4 bases short, with 18 bases between. CDR3 region: CASSVYGGLGETQYF. The CDR3 DNA reads TGTGCCAGCAGCGTCTACGGAGGCTTAGGAGAGACCCAGTACTTC.

The chain carries TRBV12-3 or TRBV12-4 and TRBJ2-7; tentatively, D is TRBD1 or TRBD2 (7 bases each). The CDR3 is made up of 14 amino acids. Trimming pared 5 bases from V and 3 bases from J, leaving 14 bases between. CDR3 in amino acids: CASSGTVAGYEQYF. The CDR3, as DNA: TGTGCCAGCAGTGGGACAGTAGCGGGCTACGAGCAGTACTTC.

This clonotype was seen a few times. CDR3 amino acids: CASSLVAAKNIQYF. Written as DNA, the CDR3 is TGTGCCAGCAGCTTGGTGGCGGCCAAAAACATTCAGTACTTC. The chain uses TRBV7-9 and TRBJ2-4, with no clear D. V lost 3 bases, J lost 1 base, and 7 bases lay in between. This CDR3 contains 14 residues. CDR1 is SEHNR, CDR2 FQNEAQ, per germline (reference sequence).

The V call is TRBV7-2, the J call TRBJ2-3, with D uncertain. CDR3 length equals 14 residues. In germline, CDR1 is SGHTA, CDR2 FQGNSA. Trimming cost V 6 bases and J 4 bases, with 14 bases left between them. Here the CDR3 reads CASSPPPSADTQYF. CDR3 nucleotides: TGTGCCAGCAGTCCACCCCCCTCGGCAGATACGCAGTATTTT.

V usage is TRBV5-1 and J usage is TRBJ2-7, with D unclear. The germline CDR1 and CDR2 sequences are SGHRS and YFSETQ. This CDR3 region has 16 residues. Between the trimmed V and J ends, which lost 0 bases and 1 base, there was a span of 14 bases. CDR3 residues: CASSLAPGPGSYEQYF. CDR3 coding DNA: TGCGCCAGCAGCTTGGCCCCCGGCCCGGGTTCCTACGAGCAGTACTTC.

The chain has TRBV6-2 or TRBV6-3 and TRBJ2-5; 8 nucleotides agree with TRBD2. Germline V gene lookup returns CDR1 MNHEY and CDR2 SVGEGT. The CDR3 totals 14 residues. V lost 7 bases and J lost 5; bases outside the gene matches: 9. This CDR3 is CASTPRTSRETQYF. The CDR3 region has the DNA TGTGCCAGCACCCCACGGACTAGCAGGGAGACCCAGTACTTC.

The chain is built from TRBV18 and TRBJ2-5, with D perhaps matching TRBD2 (5 bases). The CDR3 length is 16 residues. Trimming stripped 2 bases from V and 0 bases from J, with 13 bases between. Germline CDR1 is KGHSH and CDR2 is LQKENI. CDR3 in DNA: TGTGCCAGCTCACCAAAAGTGCGGGCGGACCAAGAGACCCAGTACTTC. The encoded protein is CASSPKVRADQETQYF.

This clonotype appeared a few times. The chain uses TRBV24-1 and TRBJ2-2; the D call may be TRBD1 or TRBD2 (6 bases each). Trimming removed 3 bases from V and 3 bases from J, with 13 bases in between. This CDR3 comprises 16 residues. Germline-derived CDR1 and CDR2 are KGHDR and SFDVKD. CDR3 residues: CATSDGARGHTGELFF. The CDR3 DNA follows: TGTGCCACCAGTGATGGGGCCCGGGGGCACACCGGGGAGCTGTTTTTT.

The rearrangement joins TRBV7-6 to TRBJ2-7; possible D gene TRBD2, 6 bases. This CDR3 has 15 residues. Germline CDR1 is SGHVS and CDR2 is FNYEAQ. V was clipped by 5 bases and J by 5 bases, with 19 bases between them. This chain's CDR3 is CASSDPGRGSDEQYF. The DNA for the CDR3 is TGTGCCAGCAGCGACCCGGGACGGGGGTCTGACGAGCAGTACTTC.